The 10 T cell receptor beta chains below come from one sample, sequenced in a study of T cell responses to AZD1222 COVID-19 vaccine. Sequenced by immunoSEQ multiplex PCR; TCRdb stores in-frame clones only, minus some. The table shows 84,000 or so clones, with about nine tenths occurring only once. Source: peripheral blood, taken 28 days after the second AZD1222 dose. The source is an adult who received the AZD1222 COVID-19 vaccine.

The rearrangement links TRBV29-1 to TRBJ2-3, with TRBD2 matching 8 bases. This CDR3 has 17 amino acids. The V segment lost 2 bases and the J segment 0 bases; nucleotides outside the gene matches: 10. CDR1 is SQVTM and CDR2 is ANQGSEA in the germline V gene. The CDR3 is CSVETTGGPGSTDTQYF. The CDR3 DNA reads TGCAGCGTTGAAACGACGGGAGGGCCAGGGAGCACAGATACGCAGTATTTT.

V gene TRBV7-3 combines with J gene TRBJ2-5; a weak D match, TRBD2 (6 bases). Trimming took off 0 bases at V and 4 bases at J, with 12 bases between the two ends. CDR1 SGHTA and CDR2 FQGTGA come from the germline V gene. CDR3 length: 15 residues. The CDR3 region has the DNA TGTGCCAGCAGCTTAACTTCGACCGGGGGAGAGACCCAGTACTTC. Translating it yields CASSLTSTGGETQYF.

The chain joins TRBV24-1 to TRBJ1-5; D is ambiguous. From germline, CDR1 is KGHDR and CDR2 SFDVKD. V was cut by 12 bases and J by 10 bases, with 15 bases left in between. The CDR3 spans 11 residues. The CDR3 nucleotides are TGTGCCCCCCTCCCGCCCATACCCCAGCATTTT. This translates into CAPLPPIPQHF.

CDR3 residues: CASQRGDYGYTF. In DNA, the CDR3 is TGTGCCAGCCAGCGGGGGGACTATGGCTACACCTTC. The V call is TRBV3-1 (or the pseudogene TRBV3-2), the J call TRBJ1-2; D might be TRBD1 (5 bases). Trimming cost V 8 bases and J 3 bases, with 10 bases left between them. CDR3 length equals 12 residues. Germline V lookup: CDR1 LGHDT, CDR2 YNNKEL (reference sequence).

The CDR3 DNA reads as TGCGCCAGCAGCCCCGGAGTTGGGGCCAACGTCCTGACTTTC. As protein: CASSPGVGANVLTF. The chain recombines TRBV5-1 with TRBJ2-6; D remains ambiguous. This CDR3 has 14 residues. V gave up 4 bases and J gave up 3 bases, with 8 bases separating them. The V gene's germline CDR1 is SGHRS and CDR2 YFSETQ.

The V and J genes are TRBV7-9 and TRBJ2-5; TRBD2 agrees at 15 bases. The CDR3 runs to 14 residues. The V segment lost 5 bases and the J segment 12 bases; nucleotides outside the gene matches: 7. The V gene's germline CDR1 is SEHNR and CDR2 FQNEAQ (reference sequence). The CDR3 DNA sequence: TGTGCCAGCAGCCAGGGACTAGCGGGAGGCAAGGAGTACTTC. Amino acid sequence: CASSQGLAGGKEYF.

This clone came up once. The chain has TRBV2 and TRBJ2-2; either TRBD1 or TRBD2 may supply D (5 bases each). With 6 bases removed from V and 6 bases from J, the gap between germline ends came to 14 bases. The germline gives CDR1 SNHLY, CDR2 FYNNEI. This CDR3 has 14 amino acids. In DNA, the CDR3 is TGTGCCAGCAGACGGGACCTATCATCCGGGGAGCTGTTTTTT. The encoded protein is CASRRDLSSGELFF.

The rearrangement links TRBV5-1 to TRBJ1-5; D is possibly TRBD1 (6 bases). Germline V CDR1 and CDR2: SGHRS, YFSETQ. This CDR3 has 14 amino acids. Deletions cut 4 bases from V and 6 bases from J, with 14 bases between. In nucleotides, the CDR3 is TGCGCCAGCAGCCTTACAGGGTCTCCTCAGCCCCAGCATTTT. It codes for CASSLTGSPQPQHF.

This sequence joins TRBV13 and TRBJ2-2; TRBD1 matches 9 bases. The germline CDR1 and CDR2 sequences are PRHDT and FYEKMQ (reference sequence). V trimming: 3 bases; J trimming: 5 bases; junction bases outside the gene matches: 10. The CDR3 runs 17 residues. The CDR3 DNA reads TGTGCCAGCAGCTTGGGCGGGACAGGGATATTGACCGGGGAGCTGTTTTTT. Translating it yields CASSLGGTGILTGELFF.

This chain joins TRBV14 and TRBJ2-1; D is undetermined. CDR1 and CDR2 from the germline V gene are SGHDN and FVKESK. CDR3 length: 14 amino acids. With 4 bases removed from V and 1 base from J, the gap between germline ends came to 8 bases. The CDR3 DNA reads TGTGCCAGCAGCCGTGGCAGTTCCTACAATGAGCAGTTCTTC. This gives the protein CASSRGSSYNEQFF.